These 2 T cell receptor beta chains share one sample of origin, sequenced in a study of T cell repertoires in cytomegalovirus infection. TCRdb analysed the reads with MiXCR anew, one entry per CDR3 protein. The table shows some 120,000 distinct CDR3 sequences, with 10% occurring only once. These receptors have no known antigen. Sequences were obtained from PBMCs, sequenced either directly or after in vitro stimulation (not recorded which). The source is a human donor in good health (CMV status not recorded). Some clones in this sample may be carry-over from other donors' samples.

This clonotype was found many times. This sequence joins TRBV11-2 and TRBJ1-1; no firm D call. Germline CDR1 SGHAT, CDR2 FQNNGV. V was clipped by 2 bases and J by 8 bases, with 9 bases between them. The CDR3 contains 12 residues. CDR3 sequence (DNA): TGTGCCAGCAGCTTACAGAGCCCCGAAGCTTTCTTT. This codes for CASSLQSPEAFF.

This clonotype was picked up many times. The chain employs TRBV7-9 and TRBJ2-7; 12 bases fit TRBD2. The germline gives CDR1 SEHNR, CDR2 FQNEAQ (reference sequence). The junction had 7 bases not matched to a gene; V was cut back by 5 bases and J by 5 bases. This CDR3 has 15 residues. The CDR3 here is CASSIGLAGYDEQYF. As DNA, the CDR3 is TGTGCCAGCAGCATCGGACTAGCGGGATATGACGAGCAGTACTTC.